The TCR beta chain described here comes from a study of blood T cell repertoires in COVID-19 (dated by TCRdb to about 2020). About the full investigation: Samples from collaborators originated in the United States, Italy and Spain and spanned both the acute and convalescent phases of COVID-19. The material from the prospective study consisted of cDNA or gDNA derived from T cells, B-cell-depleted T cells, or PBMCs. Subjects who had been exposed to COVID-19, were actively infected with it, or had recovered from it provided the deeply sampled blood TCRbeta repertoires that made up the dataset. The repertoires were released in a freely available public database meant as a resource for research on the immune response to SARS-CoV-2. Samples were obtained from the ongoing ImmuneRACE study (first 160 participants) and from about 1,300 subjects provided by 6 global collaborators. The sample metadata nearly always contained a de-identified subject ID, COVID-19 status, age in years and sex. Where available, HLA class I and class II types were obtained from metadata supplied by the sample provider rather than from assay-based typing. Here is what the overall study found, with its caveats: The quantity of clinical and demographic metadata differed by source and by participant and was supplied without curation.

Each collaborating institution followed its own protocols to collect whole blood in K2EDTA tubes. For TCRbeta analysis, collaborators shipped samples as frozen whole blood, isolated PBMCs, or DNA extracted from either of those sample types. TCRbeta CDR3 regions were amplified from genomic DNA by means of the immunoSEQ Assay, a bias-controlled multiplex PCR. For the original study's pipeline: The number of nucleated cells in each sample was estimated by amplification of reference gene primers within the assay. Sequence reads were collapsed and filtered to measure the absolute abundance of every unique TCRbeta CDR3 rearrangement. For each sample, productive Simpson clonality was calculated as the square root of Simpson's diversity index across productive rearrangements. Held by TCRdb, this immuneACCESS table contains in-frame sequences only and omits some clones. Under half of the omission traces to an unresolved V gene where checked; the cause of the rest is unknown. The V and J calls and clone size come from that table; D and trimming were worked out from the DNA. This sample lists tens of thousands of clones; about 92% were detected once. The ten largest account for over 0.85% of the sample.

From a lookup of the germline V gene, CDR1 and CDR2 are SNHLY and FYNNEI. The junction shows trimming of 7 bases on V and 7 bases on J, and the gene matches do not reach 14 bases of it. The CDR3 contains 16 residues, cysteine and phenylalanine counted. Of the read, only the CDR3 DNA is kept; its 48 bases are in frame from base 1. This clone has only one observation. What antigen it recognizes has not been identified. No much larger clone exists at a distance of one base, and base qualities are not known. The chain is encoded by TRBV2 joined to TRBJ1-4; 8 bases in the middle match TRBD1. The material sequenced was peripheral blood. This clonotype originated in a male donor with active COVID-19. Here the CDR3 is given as CASKPPRTGKVEKLFF. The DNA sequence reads TGTGCCAGCAAACCGCCCCGGACAGGGAAGGTTGAAAAACTGTTTTTT.